This entry features one TCR beta chain sequence. Its antigen is unknown. CDR1 ENHRY and CDR2 SYGVKD come from the germline V gene. This CDR3 is built from 15 residues. The sample comes from a study of blood T cells in healthy people across ages. Study findings and constraints: Diversity of TCR beta correlated strongly with naive T cell percentage. Per million T cells, TCR beta diversity dropped about linearly as age rose.

Next came a second PCR, run for about 6 to 11 cycles, which used a sample-barcoded 5' primer along with a J-beta primer mix. The template-switch adaptor, which had 12 random nucleotides, put a tag on each cDNA molecule. TCRdb analysed the 5' RACE reads with MiXCR anew, one entry per CDR3 protein. Of under 800,000 distinct CDR3 sequences listed, roughly 43% were seen once; the top ten hold about 20%. The TCR was taken from an older woman in good health. V gene TRBV10-3 combines with J gene TRBJ2-1; D may be TRBD1 or TRBD2 (5 bases each). The J call may be mistaken, given a closer DNA end match to TRBJ2-7. The material sequenced was blood. CDR3 in amino acids: CAIRVDGASDNEQYF. The CDR3 DNA sequence: TGTGCCATCAGGGTGGACGGGGCCTCCGACAATGAGCAGTACTTC.